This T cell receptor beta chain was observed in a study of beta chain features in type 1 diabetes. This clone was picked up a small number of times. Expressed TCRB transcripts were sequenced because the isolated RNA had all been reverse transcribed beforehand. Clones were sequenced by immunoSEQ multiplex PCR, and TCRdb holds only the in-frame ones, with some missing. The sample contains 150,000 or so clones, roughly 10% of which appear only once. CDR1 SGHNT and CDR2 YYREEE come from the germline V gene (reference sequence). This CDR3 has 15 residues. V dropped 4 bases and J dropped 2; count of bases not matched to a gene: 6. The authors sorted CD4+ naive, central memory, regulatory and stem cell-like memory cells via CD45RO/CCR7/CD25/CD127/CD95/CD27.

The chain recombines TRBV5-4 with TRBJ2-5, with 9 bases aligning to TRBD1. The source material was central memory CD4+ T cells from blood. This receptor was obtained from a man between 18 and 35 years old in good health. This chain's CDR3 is CASSPGQGRQETQYF. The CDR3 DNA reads TGTGCCAGCAGCCCGGGACAGGGACGGCAAGAGACCCAGTACTTC.